This TCR beta chain was recorded in a study of early stage breast cancer tumors. Sequenced by immunoSEQ multiplex PCR; TCRdb stores in-frame clones only, minus some. There are 45,000 to 60,000 clones in the sample; approximately 80% occur only once, and about 1.4% lies in the top ten. With regard to this clone: The antigen is unknown.

The study, taken as a whole, reports: Comparing each tissue with blood distinguished tumor from normal in 14 of 16 patients. Bulk DNA sequencing of unsorted cells missed chain pairing and markers.

The length of the CDR3 is 12 residues. Germline CDR1 reads LNHDA; CDR2 reads SQIVND (reference sequence). Deletions cut 5 bases from V and 10 bases from J, with 12 bases between. This TCR came from a person aged 50-59 years with breast cancer. The chain combines TRBV19 with TRBJ1-5, with TRBD1 as a possible D gene (5 bases). The sample taken for sequencing was blood. CDR3 DNA: TGTGCCAGTAGTGGGACCGTCGGACCCCAGCATTTT. Translating gives CASSGTVGPQHF.